This TCR beta chain is drawn from a study of T cells in Graves' hyperthyroidism and ophthalmopathy. Study-level results: Most expanded thyroid clonotypes above 0.001 recurred in blood. Ophthalmopathy was distinguished from stable hyperthyroidism by 13 V-J signatures.

This clonotype was seen more than once but under ten times. Antigen specificity is unknown. CDR3 length: 15 residues. V lost 0 bases and J 3 bases, leaving 12 bases between the germline ends. Germline V gene sequence: CDR1 SGDLS, CDR2 YYNGEE. Amplified TCR beta CDR3 regions derived from RNA transcripts. In the first-round RT-PCR of the TCR CDR3, the HTBI primer set was used. TCRdb fed the multiplex PCR reads into MiXCR, producing one record per CDR3 protein. The sample carries over 550,000 distinct CDR3 sequences, 16% recorded once. Exclusion criteria comprised uncontrolled infection, other autoimmune disease, pregnancy or lactation.

The receptor comes from a woman between 18 and 29 years old with Graves' hyperthyroidism. Sample: blood. This chain connects TRBV9 to TRBJ1-2, with unresolved D. CDR3 protein: CASSVGAALHYGYTF. The CDR3 DNA reads as TGTGCCAGCAGCGTAGGGGCAGCCTTGCACTATGGCTACACCTTC.